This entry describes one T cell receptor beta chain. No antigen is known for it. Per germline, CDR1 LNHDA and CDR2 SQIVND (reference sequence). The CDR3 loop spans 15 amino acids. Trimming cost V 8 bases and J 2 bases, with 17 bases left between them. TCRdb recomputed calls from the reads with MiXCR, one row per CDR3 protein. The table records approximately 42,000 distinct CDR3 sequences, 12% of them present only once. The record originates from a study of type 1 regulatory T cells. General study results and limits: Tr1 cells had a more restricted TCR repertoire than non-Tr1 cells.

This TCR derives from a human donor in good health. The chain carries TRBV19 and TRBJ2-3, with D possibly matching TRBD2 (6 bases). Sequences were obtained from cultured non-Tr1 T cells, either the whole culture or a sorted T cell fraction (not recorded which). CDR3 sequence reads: CASRDLAGITDTQYF. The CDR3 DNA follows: TGTGCCAGTCGGGACCTCGCGGGAATCACAGATACGCAGTATTTT.